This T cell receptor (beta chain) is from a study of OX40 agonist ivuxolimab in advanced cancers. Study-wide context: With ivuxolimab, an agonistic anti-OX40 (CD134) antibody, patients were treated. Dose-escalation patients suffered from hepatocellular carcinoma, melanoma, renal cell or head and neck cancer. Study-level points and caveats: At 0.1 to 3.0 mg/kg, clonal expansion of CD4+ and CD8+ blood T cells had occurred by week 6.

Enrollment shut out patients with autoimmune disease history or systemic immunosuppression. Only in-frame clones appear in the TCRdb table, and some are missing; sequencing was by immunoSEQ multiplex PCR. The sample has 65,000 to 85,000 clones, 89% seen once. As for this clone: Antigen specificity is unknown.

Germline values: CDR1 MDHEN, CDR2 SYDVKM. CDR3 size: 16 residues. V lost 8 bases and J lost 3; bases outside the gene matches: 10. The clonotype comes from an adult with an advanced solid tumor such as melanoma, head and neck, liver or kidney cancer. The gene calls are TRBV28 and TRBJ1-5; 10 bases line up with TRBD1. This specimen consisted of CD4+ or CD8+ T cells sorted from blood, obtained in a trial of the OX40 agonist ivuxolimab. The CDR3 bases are TGTGCCAGCGTGACAGGGGGCGACCCTTACAATCAGCCCCAGCATTTT. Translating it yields CASVTGGDPYNQPQHF.